This T cell receptor (beta chain) was sequenced in a study of tissue T cells after allogeneic stem cell transplantation. Time point here: mouse harvest day 7 after allogeneic transplant. Mouse grafts combined 10^7 T-cell-depleted bone marrow cells with 10^6 splenic CD5+ T cells. This mouse GVHD model was MHC-mismatched B6 to BALB/c, profiled day 7 or 14. Details on this clone: Its cognate antigen is unknown. The listed genes are named as in mouse. The read comes to an end 1 residue before the CDR3 does, leaving the germline J gene to fill in the end.

Study-level points and caveats: Anatomically similar tissues had similar TCR repertoires within each patient. Across patients, clones rarely overlapped, yet motif clusters were shared tissue-specifically.

There are 13 residues in the CDR3. With 8 bases removed from V and 1 base from J, the gap between germline ends came to 8 bases. Germline V gene lookup returns CDR1 KGHPV and CDR2 FQNQEV (reference sequence). The assay was immunoSEQ multiplex PCR, and TCRdb's table has in-frame clones only and misses some. The sample has more than 5,000 clones, roughly 56% seen once. This TCR derives from a female BALB/c mouse given C57BL/6 T cells with graft-versus-host disease after an allogeneic hematopoietic cell transplant. The sequencing input was gut tissue. J is TRBJ2-2 and V is TRBV26; D is possibly TRBD1 (6 bases). CDR3 bases read: TGTGCCAGCGGGACAAGAAACACCGGGCAGCTCTAC. Translated: CASGTRNTGQLY. From start to end, the CDR3 is CASGTRNTGQLYF.